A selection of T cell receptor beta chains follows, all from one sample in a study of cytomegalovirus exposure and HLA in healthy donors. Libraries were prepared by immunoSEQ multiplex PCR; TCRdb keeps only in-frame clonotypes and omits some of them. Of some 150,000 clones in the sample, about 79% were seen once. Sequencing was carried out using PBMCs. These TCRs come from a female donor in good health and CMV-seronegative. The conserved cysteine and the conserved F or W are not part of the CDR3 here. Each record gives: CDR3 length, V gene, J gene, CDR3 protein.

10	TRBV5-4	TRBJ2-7	ASSFGRYEQY
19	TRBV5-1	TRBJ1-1	ASSLDYLGAGGRGGSTEAF
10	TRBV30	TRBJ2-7	AWSVSVYEQY
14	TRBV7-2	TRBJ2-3	ASSLEVRGAPSTQY
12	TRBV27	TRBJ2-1	ASRGRQGATEQF
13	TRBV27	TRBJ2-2	ASTHGGAGTGELF
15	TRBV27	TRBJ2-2	ASSLRLAGRGTGELF
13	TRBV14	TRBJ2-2	ASRKTGQSAGELF
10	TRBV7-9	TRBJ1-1	ASIQQGTEAF
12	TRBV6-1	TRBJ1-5	ASTQAGGNQPQH
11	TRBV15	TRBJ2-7	ATSIPGRAEQY
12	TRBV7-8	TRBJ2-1	ASSTRTGGHEQF
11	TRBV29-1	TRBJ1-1	SVREHLLRQST
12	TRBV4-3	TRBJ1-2	ASSLGTGDDGYT
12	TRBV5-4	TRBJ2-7	ASSPGLVVHEQY
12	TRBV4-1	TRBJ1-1	ASSPGQGSTEAF
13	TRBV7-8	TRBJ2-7	ASSLYRAPTYEQY
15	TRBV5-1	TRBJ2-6	ASSLGRSPSGANGLT
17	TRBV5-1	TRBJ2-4	ASSTARQGSQIPGDIQY
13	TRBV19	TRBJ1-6	ASSDTGEHNSPLH
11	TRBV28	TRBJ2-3	ATYQQGRDTQY
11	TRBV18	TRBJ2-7	ASSPGQAREQY
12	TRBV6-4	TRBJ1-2	ASSSSLGTTGYT
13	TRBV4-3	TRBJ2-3	ASSQDPGGRDTQY
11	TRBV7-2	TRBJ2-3	ASREGGADTQY
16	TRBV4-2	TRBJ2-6	ASSQEGARYLGANGLT
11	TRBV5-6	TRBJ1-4	ASSWGEGEKLF
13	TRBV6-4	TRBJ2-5	ASSEGTSLTETQY
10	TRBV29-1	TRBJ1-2	SVPTGGDGYT
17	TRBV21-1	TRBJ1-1	ASSPPRVTGESGDTEAF
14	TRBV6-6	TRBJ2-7	ASSTTGQGGSYEQY
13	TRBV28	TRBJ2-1	ASRLPGAGGDEQF
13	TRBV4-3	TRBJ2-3	ASSPLAVSTDTQY
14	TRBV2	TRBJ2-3	ASRELAGGVTDTQY
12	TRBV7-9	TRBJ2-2	ASSRDSDTGELF
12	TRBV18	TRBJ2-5	ASSPSTRGETQY
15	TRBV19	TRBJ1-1	ASISGGQIRQNTEAF
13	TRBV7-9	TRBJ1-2	ASSLAGQGVGGYT
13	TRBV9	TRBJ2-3	ASSLQGAGTDTQY
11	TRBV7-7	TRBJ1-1	ASSLDGVAEAF
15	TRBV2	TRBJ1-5	ASSERGVSRSNQPQH
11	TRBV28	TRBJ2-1	ASSLRRSNEQF
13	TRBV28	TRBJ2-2	ASGGREENTGELF
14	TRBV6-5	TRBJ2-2	ASSYGGGTNTGELF
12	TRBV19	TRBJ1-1	ASSKGHGNTEAF
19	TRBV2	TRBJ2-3	ASSGSGLARFWEFGTDTQY
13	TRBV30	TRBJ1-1	AWSRRGSDGTEAF
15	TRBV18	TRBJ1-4	ASSAREGTYTNEKLF
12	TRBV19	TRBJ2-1	ASSRTLSYNEQF
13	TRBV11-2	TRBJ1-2	ASSLVNPGIYGYT
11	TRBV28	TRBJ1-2	ASRTGGGYGYT
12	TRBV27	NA	ASSLFGQYYEQY
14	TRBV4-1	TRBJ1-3	ASSPSRTISGNTIY
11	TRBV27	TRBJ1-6	ASSWDSLGPLH
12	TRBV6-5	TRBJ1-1	ASSYRQVNTEAF